A single sample gave rise to the 28 T cell receptor beta chains below, sequenced in a study of blood T cells in healthy people across ages. It was with a sample-barcoded 5' primer and a J-beta primer mix that a second PCR of roughly 6 to 11 cycles was run. TCRdb re-called the 5' RACE reads with MiXCR, one entry per CDR3 protein. Among over a million distinct CDR3 sequences listed, around 40% were seen once. Sequencing used blood. These receptors came from a woman aged 18-35 years in good health.

The gene calls are TRBV20-1 and TRBJ2-4; 7 bases are a match to TRBD1. The better agreement between TRBJ2-5 and the DNA end casts doubt on the J call. The CDR3 covers 13 residues. Germline V lookup: CDR1 DFQATT, CDR2 SNEGSKA (reference sequence). The CDR3 nucleotides are TGCAGTGCCACAACAGGGGCAGGAGAGACCCAGTACTTC. This sequence encodes CSATTGAGETQYF.

The CDR3 reads CASSRDSISGANVLTF. Here the CDR3 DNA reads TGCGCCAGCAGCCGGGATAGCATCTCTGGGGCCAACGTCCTGACTTTC. The chain couples TRBV4-3 to TRBJ2-6; no definite D call. Germline loops: CDR1 LGHNA, CDR2 YSLEER. The V and J ends lost 4 bases and 0 bases respectively, with 10 bases between them. This CDR3 region has 16 residues.

This clonotype occurred a few times. V gene TRBV5-1 combines with J gene TRBJ2-7; TRBD1 matches at 8 bases. The germline gives CDR1 SGHRS, CDR2 YFSETQ. CDR3 size: 16 residues. The J segment lost 1 base and the V segment lost 4 bases, leaving 10 bases of the junction unmatched. The CDR3 sequence: CASSPFTGGPSYEQYF. The CDR3 coding sequence is TGCGCCAGCAGCCCCTTCACAGGGGGGCCTTCCTACGAGCAGTACTTC.

Comment on this clonotype: One end of the junction fails to match germline, which may point to a read error. The chain recombines TRBV5-1 with TRBJ2-1; D is uncertain. In germline, CDR1 is SGHRS, CDR2 YFSETQ. CDR3 length: 14 amino acids. The DNA for the CDR3 is TGTGCCAGCAGCTTGGATGCGTCGTACAATGAGCAGTTCTTC. It specifies CASSLDASYNEQFF.

The J gene is TRBJ2-1, the V gene TRBV21-1; TRBD1 reflects the table's D call only, with no check against the DNA. TRBV21-1 is a recognized pseudogene. The CDR3 is 16 amino acids. CDR3 region: CASTKRGLDSYNEQFF. The CDR3 DNA reads as TGTGCCAGCACCAAAAGGGGCTTAGACTCCTACAATGAGCAGTTCTTC.

A few counts support this clonotype. This chain connects TRBV7-9 to TRBJ2-2; 11 bases line up with TRBD1. Trimming took 5 bases from V and 6 from J; bases not matched to a gene: 14. This CDR3 region has 18 residues. The V gene's germline CDR1 is SEHNR and CDR2 FQNEAQ (reference sequence). The CDR3 is CASSRQGQGDSNPGELFF. In nucleotides, the CDR3 is TGTGCCAGCAGCCGCCAGGGACAGGGGGATTCAAACCCCGGGGAGCTGTTTTTT.

The rearrangement joins TRBV20-1 to TRBJ2-7, with TRBD2 identical over 8 bases. The J call is in doubt because the DNA end fits TRBJ2-5 better. CDR3 length: 15 residues. Germline V gene sequence: CDR1 DFQATT, CDR2 SNEGSKA (reference sequence). The CDR3 region has the DNA TGCAGTGCTGGTATGGCGGGGGGAGGACAAGAGACCCAGTACTTC. Its protein is CSAGMAGGGQETQYF.

This clonotype was seen ten or more times. V gene TRBV18 combines with J gene TRBJ2-6; 8 bases map to TRBD1. V was clipped by 2 bases and J by 0 bases; unmatched bases: 6. CDR3 length: 18 residues. The germline CDR1 and CDR2 sequences are KGHSH and LQKENI. The CDR3 here is CASSPRQGHSSGANVLTF. The CDR3 DNA follows: TGTGCCAGCTCACCAAGACAGGGGCATAGCTCTGGGGCCAACGTCCTGACTTTC.

This clonotype was picked up a small number of times. This chain links TRBV29-1 with TRBJ1-2; D perhaps matches TRBD1 (6 bases). Germline V gives CDR1 SQVTM, CDR2 ANQGSEA. This CDR3 comprises 12 residues. Trimming took 4 bases from V and 6 from J, leaving 12 bases between them. The CDR3 sequence is CSVGGGGDGYTF. CDR3 coding DNA: TGCAGCGTTGGGGGGGGCGGGGATGGCTACACCTTC.

This rearrangement joins TRBV7-2 to TRBJ2-5; TRBD2 matches 9 bases. The DNA end is a closer match to TRBJ2-7, so the J assignment may be wrong. Germline V gene lookup returns CDR1 SGHTA and CDR2 FQGNSA. The CDR3 covers 15 residues. The CDR3 region has the DNA TGTGCCAGCAGCATCGTGACTAGCGGAGCATACGAGCAGTACTTC. Residues: CASSIVTSGAYEQYF.

This chain connects TRBV7-9 to TRBJ2-4, with 7 bases that match TRBD1. Germline V gene sequence: CDR1 SEHNR, CDR2 FQNEAQ (reference sequence). V shed 0 bases, J shed 3 bases, and the junction held 14 bases outside the gene matches. This CDR3 comprises 19 residues. This CDR3 reads CASSLALTGTALYKNIQYF. CDR3 in DNA: TGTGCCAGCAGCTTAGCCCTGACGGGGACAGCCCTCTACAAAAACATTCAGTACTTC.

This clonotype came up many times. This chain connects TRBV7-2 to TRBJ2-3; no definite D call. Germline V gene sequence: CDR1 SGHTA, CDR2 FQGNSA. The CDR3 totals 17 residues. The V end was cut by 0 bases, the J end by 4 bases, with 17 bases between. The CDR3 loop is CASSLAQRTPGADTQYF. In DNA, the CDR3 is TGTGCCAGCAGCTTAGCGCAGAGGACCCCGGGCGCAGATACGCAGTATTTT.

This chain uses TRBV13 with TRBJ1-6; D remains ambiguous. V gave up 5 bases and J gave up 10 bases, with 12 bases separating them. CDR1 is PRHDT, CDR2 FYEKMQ, per germline (reference sequence). This CDR3 is 13 amino acids long. The CDR3 here is CASSSTRVSPLHF. The CDR3 DNA is TGTGCCAGCAGCAGTACAAGGGTCTCACCCCTCCACTTT.

This sequence joins TRBV9 and TRBJ1-1; D unresolved. This CDR3 is built from 12 residues. V gave up 3 bases and J gave up 4 bases, with 7 bases separating them. The germline V gene has CDR1 SGDLS and CDR2 YYNGEE. DNA of the CDR3: TGTGCCAGCAGCGACGTGGGCACTGAAGCTTTCTTT. Amino acids: CASSDVGTEAFF.

The genes are TRBV2 and TRBJ2-2; D ambiguous. The CDR3 contains 15 residues. Germline-derived CDR1 and CDR2 are SNHLY and FYNNEI. Trimming took 6 bases from V and 2 from J, leaving 13 bases between them. CDR3 region: CASSKNFPNTGELFF. Written as DNA, the CDR3 is TGTGCCAGCAGCAAAAACTTCCCTAACACCGGGGAGCTGTTTTTT.

This clonotype appeared a few times. This sequence joins TRBV27 and TRBJ2-1; 11 bases are a match to TRBD1. The ends lost 5 bases at V and 7 bases at J; junction bases unmatched: 7. The CDR3 contains 15 residues. Germline V gene sequence: CDR1 MNHEY, CDR2 SMNVEV (reference sequence). The CDR3 sequence: CASSPSDRGLNEQFF. CDR3 bases: TGTGCCAGCAGTCCTTCGGACAGGGGGCTGAATGAGCAGTTCTTC.

V usage is TRBV6-6 and J usage is TRBJ2-1; 11 bases agree with TRBD2. The V segment lost 0 bases and the J segment 11 bases; nucleotides outside the gene matches: 6. CDR1 and CDR2 from the germline V gene are MNHNY and SVGAGI (reference sequence). This CDR3 has 15 amino acids. The CDR3 reads CASSYSPSGGMKQFF. The CDR3, as DNA: TGTGCCAGCAGTTACTCCCCTAGCGGGGGGATGAAGCAGTTCTTC.

About this clonotype: A much larger clone lies one base from this, so it may be a read error. This chain uses TRBV7-2 with TRBJ1-1, with D tentatively TRBD1 (6 bases). Germline loops: CDR1 SGHTA, CDR2 FQGNSA. V was cut by 1 base and J by 7 bases, with 10 bases left in between. This CDR3 comprises 13 residues. The CDR3, as DNA: TGTGCCAGCAGCTTAGGGGCCAGGGGTGAAGCTTTCTTT. This sequence encodes CASSLGARGEAFF.

The gene calls are TRBV4-3 and TRBJ2-1, with D maybe TRBD1 (5 bases). This CDR3 has 15 amino acids. Deletions cut 1 base from V and 4 bases from J, with 11 bases between. Germline CDR1 and CDR2: LGHNA and YSLEER. The CDR3 sequence is CASSQVTASYNEQFF. DNA for the CDR3: TGCGCCAGCAGCCAAGTGACAGCTTCTTACAATGAGCAGTTCTTC.

J is TRBJ2-1 and V is TRBV10-3, with TRBD2 identical over 11 bases. The CDR3 is 16 amino acids. With V trimmed by 0 bases and J by 4 bases, 2 bases remained unmatched. CDR1 and CDR2 from the germline V gene are ENHRY and SYGVKD. The CDR3 region is CAISESGTSGYNEQFF. The CDR3 nucleotides read TGTGCCATCAGTGAGTCCGGGACTAGCGGATACAATGAGCAGTTCTTC.

The chain carries TRBV6-1 and TRBJ1-1; no clear D gene. This CDR3 has 13 residues. The ends were cut back, 6 bases at V and 4 bases at J, with 12 bases in the middle. Germline assignment: CDR1 MNHNS and CDR2 SASEGT. CDR3 loop: CASRGIWGTEAFF. CDR3 nucleotides: TGTGCCAGCAGGGGCATTTGGGGCACTGAAGCTTTCTTT.

The gene calls are TRBV29-1 and TRBJ2-5; the match to TRBD1 covers 9 bases. V dropped 2 bases and J dropped 1; count of bases not matched to a gene: 5. CDR1 is SQVTM and CDR2 is ANQGSEA in the germline V gene. This CDR3 contains 15 residues. Written as DNA, the CDR3 is TGCAGCGTTGAATTCGGGACAGGGACCCAAGAGACCCAGTACTTC. Its protein product is CSVEFGTGTQETQYF.

The chain uses TRBV4-1 and TRBJ1-1; 9 bases match TRBD1. Germline lookup yields CDR1 MGHRA and CDR2 YSYEKL. Unmatched junction bases numbered 5, after V lost 3 bases and J lost 6 bases. This CDR3 is built from 14 residues. This CDR3 reads CASSQPGQGPEAFF. DNA for the CDR3: TGCGCCAGCAGCCAGCCGGGACAGGGCCCTGAAGCTTTCTTT.

As for this clonotype: At one end the junction does not follow the germline gene, possibly because of a read error. The chain joins TRBV20-1 to TRBJ1-1, with unresolved D. The CDR3 loop spans 13 amino acids. CDR1 is DFQATT, CDR2 SNEGSKA, per germline (reference sequence). The CDR3 sequence is CSAREHAGSEAFF. Written as DNA, the CDR3 is TGCAGTGCTAGGGAGCACGCCGGGTCTGAGGCTTTCTTT.

This clonotype has more than one count but fewer than ten. The chain uses TRBV18 and TRBJ1-2; D remains unclear. The germline CDR1 and CDR2 sequences are KGHSH and LQKENI. The CDR3 runs to 14 residues. V dropped 0 bases and J dropped 3 bases, with 8 bases sitting between them. CDR3 coding DNA: TGTGCCAGCTCACCACCGGATCGGGACTATGGCTACACCTTC. It is translated as CASSPPDRDYGYTF.

This chain joins TRBV20-1 and TRBJ1-5; D is possibly TRBD1 (5 bases). The CDR3 has 13 amino acids. The germline V and J ends were trimmed by 6 bases and 3 bases, with 12 bases remaining between them. CDR1 DFQATT and CDR2 SNEGSKA come from the germline V gene (reference sequence). The CDR3 DNA reads TGCAGTGCCAAGGGACGGATCAATCAGCCCCAGCATTTT. Encoded protein: CSAKGRINQPQHF.

The J gene is TRBJ2-1, the V gene TRBV7-2, with TRBD2 identical over 10 bases. Germline V gene data show CDR1 as SGHTA and CDR2 as FQGNSA. This CDR3 is built from 17 residues. With V trimmed by 5 bases and J by 3 bases, 10 bases remained unmatched. This CDR3 reads CASSPEPGLAHYNEQFF. CDR3 in DNA: TGTGCCAGCAGCCCCGAACCGGGACTAGCGCACTACAATGAGCAGTTCTTC.

This chain uses TRBV29-1 with TRBJ2-3; a possible D gene is TRBD2 (5 bases). This CDR3 region has 14 residues. Germline lookup yields CDR1 SQVTM and CDR2 ANQGSEA. The V and J ends lost 7 bases and 3 bases respectively, with 17 bases between them. The CDR3 DNA reads as TGCAGCGCGGGCGAGCGGCACCAGACAGATACGCAGTATTTT. This encodes CSAGERHQTDTQYF.